What follows are 13 T cell receptor beta chains derived from one specimen sequenced in a study of blood T cell repertoires in COVID-19 (dated by TCRdb to 2018 to 2020). The library came from the immunoSEQ multiplex PCR assay. TCRdb took over this immuneACCESS table, retaining in-frame rearrangements with V and J assigned. Such tables are incomplete; in checked studies, under half of the missing clones stem from an unresolved V gene, and the remainder is unexplained. Here the sample has roughly 39,000 clones; more than 80% occur a single time. Of the sample, about 4.6% falls within the top ten clones. What was sequenced was peripheral blood. Receptors originate from a man aged 55 to 70 with acute or convalescent COVID-19.

This clone was seen a few times. The gene calls are TRBV3-1 (or the pseudogene TRBV3-2) and TRBJ2-2; TRBD2 is a possible D gene (5 bases). Trimming left V 5 bases short and J 5 bases short, with 15 bases between. Germline V lookup: CDR1 LGHDT, CDR2 YNNKEL (reference sequence). There are 15 residues in the CDR3. The CDR3 bases are TGTGCCAGCAGCGAAGGACCCTCGGGGACCGGGGAGCTGTTTTTT. Translating gives CASSEGPSGTGELFF.

The rearrangement joins TRBV27 to TRBJ2-3; 8 bases are a match to TRBD1. The CDR3 runs 16 residues. J was trimmed by 0 bases and V by 11 bases; bases with no gene match: 13. Looked up from germline, CDR1 is MNHEY and CDR2 is SMNVEV (reference sequence). CDR3 amino acids: CASSPGTGLSTDTQYF. CDR3 nucleotide sequence: TGTGCCTCCTCTCCCGGGACAGGACTTAGCACAGATACGCAGTATTTT.

The chain links TRBV27 to TRBJ1-2, with no clear D. This CDR3 region has 14 residues. V was trimmed by 6 bases and J by 4 bases, leaving 15 bases between them. Germline V gene lookup returns CDR1 MNHEY and CDR2 SMNVEV (reference sequence). CDR3 protein: CASSSREGGYGYTF. The CDR3, as DNA: TGTGCCAGCAGCTCCCGGGAGGGTGGCTATGGCTACACCTTC.

This chain connects TRBV3-1 (or the pseudogene TRBV3-2) to TRBJ2-3; tentative D call: TRBD2 (6 bases). Germline V lookup: CDR1 LGHDT, CDR2 YNNKEL (reference sequence). The CDR3 contains 16 residues. Trimming took off 0 bases at V and 4 bases at J, with 14 bases between the two ends. CDR3 loop: CASSQDGRGGADTQYF. The CDR3 DNA follows: TGTGCCAGCAGCCAAGACGGGCGGGGAGGAGCAGATACGCAGTATTTT.

The chain is built from TRBV27 and TRBJ1-2, with a weak D call TRBD1 (5 bases). The germline V gene has CDR1 MNHEY and CDR2 SMNVEV (reference sequence). V lost 5 bases, J lost 3 bases, and 13 bases lay in between. This CDR3 is 14 amino acids long. The CDR3 nucleotides are TGTGCCAGCAGTGGACCAGGGTCCCACTATGGCTACACCTTC. It encodes CASSGPGSHYGYTF.

This rearrangement joins TRBV2 to TRBJ2-2, with 7 bases matching TRBD1. The V gene end was trimmed by 3 bases and the J gene end by 6 bases; junction bases not matched to a gene: 10. Germline CDR1 SNHLY, CDR2 FYNNEI. This CDR3 comprises 16 residues. The DNA of the CDR3 is TGTGCCAGCAGTGACCCCCCCGGGACAGCAGCCGGGGAGCTGTTTTTT. Its protein product is CASSDPPGTAAGELFF.

The V and J genes are TRBV7-6 and TRBJ2-1, with 11 bases fitting TRBD2. From germline, CDR1 is SGHVS and CDR2 FNYEAQ. Trimming at V came to 2 bases and at J to 7 bases, leaving 10 bases not matched to a gene. The CDR3 totals 17 residues. The CDR3 region is CASSLRDSGRAGNEQFF. CDR3 coding DNA: TGTGCCAGCAGCTTAAGGGATAGCGGGAGGGCGGGGAATGAGCAGTTCTTC. Together with reference TRBV7-6 and TRBJ2-1, the CDR3 gives the full variable domain: GAGVSQSPRYKVTKRGQDVALRCDPISGHVSLYWYRQALGQGPEFLTYFNYEAQQDKSGLPNDRFSAERPEGSISTLTIQRTEQRDSAMYRCASSLRDSGRAGNEQFFGPGTRLTVL.

This clone was counted a few times. CDR3 bases: TGTGCCAGCAGCTCTGGACAACCTGGGGTCTATGGCTACACCTTC. It yields the protein CASSSGQPGVYGYTF. The V and J genes are TRBV7-2 and TRBJ1-2; D possibly corresponds to TRBD1 (5 bases). V dropped 4 bases and J dropped 4 bases, with 16 bases sitting between them. The CDR3 loop spans 15 amino acids. In germline, CDR1 is SGHTA, CDR2 FQGNSA.

The genes are TRBV5-3 and TRBJ1-3; tentative D call: TRBD1 (6 bases). TRBV5-3 is reported as an ORF; its role is uncertain. The V end lost 7 bases, the J end lost 3 bases, and 11 bases lay between the germline ends. This CDR3 has 13 residues. The CDR3 protein is CARSETGGNTIYF. The CDR3 coding sequence is TGTGCCAGATCGGAGACAGGTGGAAACACCATATATTTT.

By sample fraction, this clone is medium-sized. V usage is TRBV7-3 and J usage is TRBJ2-1, with TRBD1 matching over 7 bases. CDR3 length: 12 amino acids. V lost 5 bases and J lost 9; bases outside the gene matches: 4. CDR1 SGHTA and CDR2 FQGTGA come from the germline V gene. CDR3 sequence: CASSDHRGEQFF. CDR3 nucleotides: TGTGCCAGCAGCGACCACAGGGGTGAGCAGTTCTTC.

The CDR3 is CASSSGGLGSPLHF. For the CDR3, the DNA is TGTGCCAGCAGTTCAGGGGGTTTAGGATCACCCCTCCACTTT. V is TRBV28 and J is TRBJ1-6; TRBD1 matches 7 bases. V dropped 4 bases and J dropped 10; count of bases not matched to a gene: 7. Germline values: CDR1 MDHEN, CDR2 SYDVKM. This CDR3 spans 14 amino acids.

In DNA, the CDR3 is TGTGCCAGCAGTGAATTTCGGGGCGAGCAGTACTTC. Its translation: CASSEFRGEQYF. The rearrangement links TRBV2 to TRBJ2-7; D is perhaps TRBD2 (5 bases). Germline CDR1 reads SNHLY; CDR2 reads FYNNEI. The CDR3 contains 12 residues. Trimming removed 2 bases at V and 6 bases at J, with 8 bases between.

The chain is built from TRBV12-3 or TRBV12-4 and TRBJ2-2; D remains unclear. Deletions cut 5 bases from V and 5 bases from J, with 6 bases between. This CDR3 is 12 amino acids long. The CDR3, as DNA: TGTGCCAGCAGTCTTACTACCGGGGAGCTGTTTTTT. It yields the protein CASSLTTGELFF.